The next 17 T cell receptor beta chains were all read from a single sample in a study of CD8+ T cells in alopecia areata (dated by TCRdb to 2017 to 2018). The library was prepared using the immunoSEQ multiplex PCR assay. To provide template for TCR sequencing, every sample had RNA extracted and reverse transcribed into cDNA. What TCRdb holds here is the immuneACCESS table cut down to in-frame rearrangements. Part of the clones is not present; checked against another copy, under half of the missing clones reflect an unresolved V gene, and the others are unexplained. In this sample the table shows about 140,000 clones, less than 65% of which occur a single time. The ten largest make up 30% to 45% of the sample. The sequencing sample was made of CD8+ T cells sorted from blood. Receptor source: a human donor in good health.

V is TRBV6-5 and J is TRBJ2-5, with D perhaps matching TRBD1 or TRBD2 (5 bases each). The length of the CDR3 is 15 residues. The germline V gene encodes CDR1 MNHEY and CDR2 SVGAGI. V was cut by 7 bases and J by 3 bases, with 18 bases left in between. Here the CDR3 DNA reads TGTGCCAGCACCCAAAGAGGGACGCAAGAAGAGACCCAGTACTTC. Translated: CASTQRGTQEETQYF.

The gene calls are TRBV27 and TRBJ2-7; no definite D call. The CDR3 has 10 residues. The V end was cut by 8 bases, the J end by 2 bases, with 4 bases between. The germline CDR1 and CDR2 sequences are MNHEY and SMNVEV (reference sequence). The CDR3 loop reads CASGTYEQYF. CDR3 bases: TGTGCCAGCGGGACCTACGAGCAGTACTTC.

V usage is TRBV6-5 and J usage is TRBJ2-3; 10 nucleotides match TRBD2. V shed 6 bases and J 4 bases; nucleotides not matched to a gene: 1. From germline, CDR1 is MNHEY and CDR2 SVGAGI. The CDR3 sequence is 13 residues long. CDR3 residues: CASSLAGADTQYF. CDR3 nucleotide sequence: TGTGCCAGCAGCCTAGCGGGAGCAGATACGCAGTATTTT.

This chain links TRBV9 with TRBJ2-7; possibly TRBD2 for D (5 bases). V dropped 2 bases and J dropped 0 bases, with 12 bases sitting between them. The germline gives CDR1 SGDLS, CDR2 YYNGEE. The CDR3 runs to 15 residues. In DNA form, the CDR3 reads TGTGCCAGCAGCGTCGGGAACGGGCTCTCCTACGAGCAGTACTTC. Encoded protein: CASSVGNGLSYEQYF.

The V and J genes are TRBV7-4 and TRBJ2-7, with TRBD1 as a possible D gene (6 bases). The CDR3 runs 13 residues. Germline V lookup: CDR1 SGHVT, CDR2 SQSDAQ. Trimming shortened V by 6 bases and J by 3 bases, and 12 bases separated the two germline ends. Here the CDR3 reads CASSTGQHYEQYF. In nucleotides, the CDR3 is TGTGCCAGCAGTACAGGACAGCACTACGAGCAGTACTTC.

The V and J genes are TRBV25-1 and TRBJ1-4; no firm D call. The CDR3 has 12 residues. The germline V gene encodes CDR1 MGHDK and CDR2 SYGVNS. Trimming took off 1 base at V and 8 bases at J, with 5 bases between the two ends. This CDR3 is CASSESAEKLFF. The CDR3 DNA sequence: TGTGCCAGCAGTGAATCCGCCGAAAAACTGTTTTTT.

This chain uses TRBV19 with TRBJ2-7, with unresolved D. V lost 3 bases, J lost 3 bases, and 9 bases lay in between. Germline V lookup: CDR1 LNHDA, CDR2 SQIVND (reference sequence). This CDR3 has 13 residues. CDR3 in DNA: TGTGCCAGTAGTATTACCGGAGACTACGAGCAGTACTTC. Translation: CASSITGDYEQYF.

The chain couples TRBV6-5 to TRBJ1-2; TRBD1 aligns across 7 bases. J gave up 0 bases and V 4 bases, and 8 bases lay outside the gene matches. There are 16 residues in the CDR3. Germline lookup yields CDR1 MNHEY and CDR2 SVGAGI. The CDR3 nucleotides are TGTGCCAGCAGTTCCCTCGACAGGGACACTAACTATGGCTACACCTTC. This gives the protein CASSSLDRDTNYGYTF.

V usage is TRBV25-1 and J usage is TRBJ1-2; 7 nucleotides align to TRBD1. The CDR3 sequence is 14 residues long. V gave up 6 bases and J gave up 4 bases; unmatched junction bases: 8. Germline CDR1 and CDR2: MGHDK and SYGVNS. CDR3 protein: CASSPGTAFYGYTF. Here the CDR3 DNA reads TGTGCCAGCAGCCCCGGGACAGCCTTCTATGGCTACACCTTC.

The CDR3 is CASRLSGMADTQYF. For the CDR3, the DNA is TGTGCCAGCAGGCTGAGCGGGATGGCAGATACGCAGTATTTT. The rearrangement uses TRBV2 and TRBJ2-3; 7 bases map to TRBD2. J was trimmed by 4 bases and V by 6 bases; bases with no gene match: 7. Germline loops: CDR1 SNHLY, CDR2 FYNNEI. This CDR3 is 14 amino acids long.

The genes are TRBV30 and TRBJ2-1, with D unclear. CDR3 length: 12 amino acids. Trimming left V 5 bases short and J 8 bases short, with 13 bases between. Looked up from germline, CDR1 is GTSNPN and CDR2 is SVGIG (reference sequence). CDR3 sequence (DNA): TGTGCCTGGGTAGGGCTAACCCATGAGCAGTTCTTC. This translates into CAWVGLTHEQFF.

In regard to this clone: At one of its ends the junction is not consistent with the germline gene, which may arise from a read error. In the same sample, other DNA sequences code for this CDR3. This chain uses TRBV29-1 with TRBJ2-1; no definite D call. Germline CDR1 and CDR2: SQVTM and ANQGSEA. This CDR3 comprises 13 residues. The CDR3 is CSGTQPSYNEQFF. The DNA of the CDR3 is TGCAGCGGGACCCAGCCCTCCTACAATGAACAGTTCTTC.

This clone has only a few counts. The chain is built from TRBV30 and TRBJ2-7; tentatively, D is TRBD1 (6 bases). V lost 6 bases and J 2 bases, leaving 17 bases between the germline ends. CDR3 length: 14 amino acids. Germline V gene data show CDR1 as GTSNPN and CDR2 as SVGIG (reference sequence). CDR3 bases: TGTGCCTGTTTAACAGGGCTTAGCACCTACGAGCAGTACTTC. Its translation: CACLTGLSTYEQYF.

This clone was found a few times. This chain joins TRBV9 and TRBJ2-1; D not resolved. Germline loops: CDR1 SGDLS, CDR2 YYNGEE. Trimming cost V 3 bases and J 4 bases, with 11 bases left between them. The CDR3 has 14 amino acids. The CDR3 region is CASSEGGPYNEQFF. Here the CDR3 DNA reads TGTGCCAGCAGCGAGGGCGGACCTTACAATGAGCAGTTCTTC.

This clone was observed a single time. This chain joins TRBV2 and TRBJ2-3, with TRBD2 identical over 7 bases. Germline V CDR1 and CDR2: SNHLY, FYNNEI. There are 13 residues in the CDR3. With 7 bases clipped from V and 4 bases from J, the junction kept 5 bases outside the gene matches. In DNA form, the CDR3 reads TGTGCCAGCACGGGGGGTTCCGCAGATACGCAGTATTTT. Translation gives CASTGGSADTQYF.

A few counts support this clone. The chain joins TRBV29-1 to TRBJ2-5; D ambiguous. With the DNA end fitting TRBJ2-7 better, the J assignment may be wrong. Germline V lookup: CDR1 SQVTM, CDR2 ANQGSEA. This CDR3 comprises 10 residues. The CDR3 reads CSVEQNEQYF. In DNA, the CDR3 is TGCAGCGTTGAACAGAACGAGCAGTACTTC.

To note about this clone: The sample carries other DNA sequences with the same CDR3. This chain uses TRBV6-5 with TRBJ1-1; D is ambiguous. This CDR3 comprises 11 residues. V lost 2 bases and J lost 6, with 4 bases in between. The V gene's germline CDR1 is MNHEY and CDR2 SVGAGI. The DNA of the CDR3 is TGTGCCAGCAGTTACGGGCCTGAAGCTTTCTTT. This encodes CASSYGPEAFF.